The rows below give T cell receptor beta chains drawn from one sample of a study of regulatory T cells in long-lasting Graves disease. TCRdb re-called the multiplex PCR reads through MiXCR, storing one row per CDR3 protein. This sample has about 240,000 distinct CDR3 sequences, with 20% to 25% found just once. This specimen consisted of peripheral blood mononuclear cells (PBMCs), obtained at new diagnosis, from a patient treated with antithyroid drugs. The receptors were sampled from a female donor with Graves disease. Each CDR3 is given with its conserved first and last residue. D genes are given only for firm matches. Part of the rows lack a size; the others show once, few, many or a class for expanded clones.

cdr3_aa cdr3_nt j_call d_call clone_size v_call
CASSPPGLAGSTDTQYF TGTGCCAGCAGTCCACCGGGACTAGCGGGAAGCACAGATACGCAGTATTTT TRBJ2-3 TRBD2 few TRBV12-3/TRBV12-4
CSARAAGGAGPYTDTQYF TGCAGTGCTAGAGCTGCTGGTGGAGCGGGGCCTTACACAGATACGCAGTATTTT TRBJ2-3 TRBD2 many TRBV20-1
CASRRRTGELKASPLHF TGTGCCAGCAGGCGGAGGACAGGAGAGCTTAAAGCGTCACCCCTCCACTTT TRBJ1-6 TRBD1 few TRBV7-2
CASSYRTSGRTDTQYF TGTGCCAGCAGTTACAGGACTAGCGGACGCACAGATACGCAGTATTTT TRBJ2-3 TRBD2 many TRBV6-2/TRBV6-3
CASSLFDRATTEAFF TGTGCCAGCAGCTTATTCGACCGGGCCACCACTGAAGCTTTCTTT TRBJ1-1 NA NA TRBV7-8
CASSGSITDTQYF TGTGCCAGCAGCGGGTCAATCACAGATACGCAGTATTTT TRBJ2-3 NA NA TRBV9
CSARASGGATGELFF TGCAGTGCTAGAGCTAGCGGGGGGGCCACCGGGGAGCTGTTTTTT TRBJ2-2 TRBD2 NA TRBV20-1
CSAGDSYEQYF TGCAGTGCTGGGGACAGTTACGAGCAGTACTTC TRBJ2-7 TRBD1 many TRBV20-1
CASRATSGGITDTQYF TGTGCCAGCAGAGCGACTAGCGGGGGGATCACAGATACGCAGTATTTT TRBJ2-3 TRBD2 many TRBV2
CASSLVRESSPLHF TGCGCCAGCAGCTTGGTCAGGGAGAGTTCACCCCTCCACTTT TRBJ1-6 NA few TRBV5-1
CASSLEGAEPSAPLHF TGTGCCAGCAGCTTAGAGGGTGCGGAGCCCTCGGCACCCCTCCACTTT TRBJ1-6 NA NA TRBV7-2
CASIWTSVDTQYF TGTGCCAGTATCTGGACTAGCGTTGATACGCAGTATTTT TRBJ2-3 TRBD2 NA TRBV19
CASSQDLGSSYEQYF TGCGCCAGCAGCCAAGATCTCGGCAGCTCCTACGAGCAGTACTTC TRBJ2-7 NA many TRBV4-3
CSARDPGGNSPLHF TGCAGTGCTAGAGATCCAGGCGGCAATTCACCCCTCCACTTT TRBJ1-6 NA few TRBV20-1
CASRPPGQGTDTQYF TGTGCCAGCAGACCCCCGGGACAGGGCACAGATACGCAGTATTTT TRBJ2-3 TRBD1 many TRBV6-1
CASSSTVGKETQYF TGTGCCAGCAGCTCCACCGTGGGCAAAGAGACCCAGTACTTC TRBJ2-5 NA many TRBV3-1